Given below is one TCR beta chain in context. As originally analysed: Amplification from reference gene primers served as the basis for estimated nucleated cell counts. Sequencing used immunoSEQ multiplex PCR; TCRdb keeps in-frame clones, though not all of them. The D gene and trimming were derived from the DNA, and the V and J assignments and clone size from that table. Among about 83,000 clones listed, more than 75% were seen once. This sample was included in a study of blood T cell repertoires in COVID-19. Study-wide context: The cDNA or gDNA used as material had been derived from T cells, B-cell-depleted T cells, or PBMCs.

In germline, CDR1 is LGHNT, CDR2 FRNRAP. The junction had 17 bases not matched to a gene; V was cut back by 1 base and J by 0 bases. The CDR3 loop spans 22 amino acids. The J gene is TRBJ2-2, the V gene TRBV12-5; TRBD2 matches 10 bases. Input material: peripheral blood. The sequence was collected from an elderly man with active or convalescent COVID-19. The CDR3 region has the DNA TGTGCTAGTGGTTTGGGACTACCGTCCTTAGCGGGAGGACCCACGAACACCGGGGAGCTGTTTTTT. This sequence encodes CASGLGLPSLAGGPTNTGELFF. The full variable domain, its missing parts supplied by reference TRBV12-5 and TRBJ2-2, is DARVTQTPRHKVTEMGQEVTMRCQPILGHNTVFWYRQTMMQGLELLAYFRNRAPLDDSGMPKDRFSAEMPDATLATLKIQPSEPRDSAVYFCASGLGLPSLAGGPTNTGELFFGEGSRLTVL.